This T cell receptor (beta chain) was profiled in a study of post-analysis software for immune sequencing data. Across the whole study: Clinical courses comprised relapsing-remitting, secondary progressive and progressive-relapsing multiple sclerosis. Overall study findings and caveats: Controls showed lower frequencies than patients for a few TRBV segments, and TRBV5-6, TRBV5-1 and TRBV20-1 were among these. Significantly lower normalized Chao1 diversity was found in patients with multiple sclerosis relative to controls. F-measure co-clustering was strong for batch-matched samples.

Trimming took off 7 bases at V and 0 bases at J, with 21 bases between the two ends. The CDR3 has 17 amino acids. Germline CDR1 reads MNHNS; CDR2 reads SASEGT. Built from TCR beta cDNA, the libraries had unique molecular identifiers in them. cDNA molecules numbering about 470,000 came from roughly 1 to 10 million T cells. TCRdb redid the calling of the PCR reads with MiXCR, one entry per CDR3 protein. The profile shows 600,000 to 750,000 distinct CDR3 sequences, approximately 60% of them singletons. Regarding this clonotype: As yet, its antigen is unknown.

The TCR sequence derives from a girl under 10 years old with multiple sclerosis. Specimen: blood. The V and J genes are TRBV6-1 and TRBJ1-2; no firm D call. As DNA, the CDR3 is TGTGCCAGCACCGACCCGAGGGCTGAAGAGACTAACTATGGCTACACCTTC. Its translation is CASTDPRAEETNYGYTF.